The source of this TCR beta chain is a study of T cell repertoires in cytomegalovirus infection. Overall study context: Use of recently identified HLA-C-restricted and well-studied HLA-B-restricted CMV epitopes was part of the study. Matching HLA type, along with CMV infection, was indicated by public TCR beta signatures.

On this clonotype: Antigen: not known.

MiXCR, applied by TCRdb to the reads, yields one record per CDR3 protein. Seen here are hundreds of thousands of distinct CDR3 sequences, roughly 33% observed once, and the top ten hold 9.5% to 15%. Germline CDR1 is MNHEY and CDR2 is SVGEGT. The CDR3 spans 12 residues. V shed 10 bases and J shed 6 bases, with 10 bases lying between them. Findings and caveats of the study: Cumulative public TCR beta family frequency identified carriers of CMV plus the relevant HLA. The ex vivo response showed dominance by HLA-C-restricted CMV-specific TCR beta clonotypes.

The rearrangement uses TRBV6-2 or TRBV6-3 and TRBJ1-6; no firm D call. The receptor was derived from a human donor in good health (CMV status not recorded). Some clones in this sample may be carry-over from other donors' samples. The source was cultured CD8+ T cells from PBMCs, collected from culture after CMV antigen stimulation. The DNA for the CDR3 is TGTGCCACCCTGACCGGTAATTCACCCCTCCACTTT. Translated: CATLTGNSPLHF.